The 25 T cell receptor beta chains listed next were all sequenced from one sample in a study of T cells in Graves' hyperthyroidism and ophthalmopathy. RNA transcripts gave rise to amplified TCR beta CDR3 regions. RT-PCR in the first round (using the HTBI primer set) targeted the TCR CDR3. TCRdb ran MiXCR on the multiplex PCR reads and lists one entry per CDR3 protein. The table includes roughly 710,000 distinct CDR3 sequences, roughly a third detected once. The sequenced material came from blood. These receptors were taken from a woman aged 40 to 50 with Graves' hyperthyroidism.

The chain couples TRBV19 to TRBJ1-6, with 7 bases lining up with TRBD1. The CDR3 contains 16 residues. V lost 5 bases, J lost 7 bases, and 11 bases stayed unmatched. CDR1 is LNHDA, CDR2 SQIVND, per germline (reference sequence). CDR3 nucleotide sequence: TGTGCCAGTAGTTCCCGGCTGCGGGACAGAAATTCACCCCTCCACTTT. It is translated as CASSSRLRDRNSPLHF.

V is TRBV29-1 and J is TRBJ1-2; 7 bases line up with TRBD1. This CDR3 spans 12 amino acids. Per the germline V gene, CDR1 is SQVTM and CDR2 is ANQGSEA. With 8 bases clipped from V and 4 bases from J, the junction kept 7 bases outside the gene matches. CDR3 sequence reads: CSRGTEAYGYTF. The CDR3 nucleotides read TGCAGCCGCGGGACAGAAGCCTATGGCTACACCTTC.

The chain couples TRBV6-1 to TRBJ1-5; TRBD1 matches at 7 bases. Germline loops: CDR1 MNHNS, CDR2 SASEGT. V was clipped by 6 bases and J by 9 bases; unmatched bases: 5. The CDR3 is made up of 12 amino acids. The CDR3 is CASRSPGGPQHF. CDR3 nucleotides: TGTGCCAGCAGGTCTCCAGGGGGGCCCCAGCATTTT.

The chain couples TRBV5-1 to TRBJ2-3; D is tentatively TRBD1 or TRBD2 (6 bases each). The CDR3 contains 15 residues. Germline CDR1 reads SGHRS; CDR2 reads YFSETQ. Trimming shortened V by 0 bases and J by 4 bases, and 12 bases separated the two germline ends. The CDR3 protein is CASSLGSGEADTQYF. CDR3 bases: TGCGCCAGCAGCTTGGGCTCAGGGGAGGCAGATACGCAGTATTTT.

In this sample, this clonotype turned up many times. Compared with germline, one end of the junction differs, possibly owing to a read error. V gene TRBV7-7 combines with J gene TRBJ2-7; the D gene is possibly TRBD1 (6 bases). The CDR3 contains 13 residues. Germline CDR1 SSHAT, CDR2 FNYEAQ (reference sequence). The CDR3 loop is CASSRDRLAEQYF. As DNA, the CDR3 is TGTGCTAGCAGCCGCGACAGGTTGGCCGAGCAGTACTTC.

The rearrangement joins TRBV20-1 to TRBJ2-3, with 14 bases matching TRBD2. Germline CDR1 DFQATT, CDR2 SNEGSKA (reference sequence). This CDR3 has 17 amino acids. V lost 6 bases to trimming and J lost 2 bases; unmatched junction nucleotides: 10. The CDR3 here is CSAHMGTSGSITDTQYF. DNA for the CDR3: TGCAGTGCCCATATGGGGACTAGCGGGAGTATCACAGATACGCAGTATTTT.

This clonotype came up many times. This CDR3 is CASSEGAPGPYEQYF. The CDR3 DNA follows: TGTGCCAGCAGTGAAGGGGCCCCCGGACCCTACGAGCAGTACTTC. This sequence joins TRBV2 and TRBJ2-7; D is unclear. Looked up from germline, CDR1 is SNHLY and CDR2 is FYNNEI. The CDR3 consists of 15 residues. Trimming left V 1 base short and J 2 bases short, with 12 bases between. Supplemented by reference TRBV2 and TRBJ2-7, the full variable domain reads EPEVTQTPSHQVTQMGQEVILRCVPISNHLYFYWYRQILGQKVEFLVSFYNNEISEKSEIFDDQFSVERPDGSNFTLKIRSTKLEDSAMYFCASSEGAPGPYEQYFGPGTRLTVT.

This clonotype was counted at least ten times. The J gene is TRBJ1-5, the V gene TRBV10-3; D is perhaps TRBD1 (5 bases). Germline assignment: CDR1 ENHRY and CDR2 SYGVKD. The CDR3 is 13 residues long. V was shortened by 4 bases and J by 5 bases, with 9 bases between the two germline ends. The CDR3 region is CAISVRADQPQHF. For the CDR3, the DNA is TGTGCCATCAGTGTCAGGGCGGATCAGCCCCAGCATTTT.

The V and J genes are TRBV9 and TRBJ2-7, with 7 bases matching TRBD2. The CDR3 is 16 amino acids. V lost 0 bases and J lost 3; bases outside the gene matches: 9. In germline, CDR1 is SGDLS, CDR2 YYNGEE. The CDR3 loop reads CASSVGWGGPSYEQYF. CDR3 nucleotide sequence: TGTGCCAGCAGCGTAGGGTGGGGGGGTCCCAGCTACGAGCAGTACTTC.

This clonotype has a single count. One end of the junction is discordant with germline, which a read error may explain. The chain has TRBV7-2 and TRBJ2-7; tentative D call: TRBD2 (6 bases). Germline V gene sequence: CDR1 SGHTA, CDR2 FQGNSA. The CDR3 contains 16 residues. This CDR3 is CASSVAGLARVGEQYF. For the CDR3, the DNA is TGTGCCAGCAGCGTAGCCGGGCTAGCGAGAGTGGGGGAGCAGTACTTC.

To note about this clonotype: An end of the junction differs from the germline gene, which may be a read error. The chain employs TRBV10-3 and TRBJ1-1; D unclear. This CDR3 spans 13 amino acids. The germline V gene encodes CDR1 ENHRY and CDR2 SYGVKD. DNA for the CDR3: TGTGCCAGCAGTTACTCGATTGGGACTGAAGCTTTCTTT. The encoded protein is CASSYSIGTEAFF.

About this clonotype: A read error may produce the germline difference seen at one junction end. The chain joins TRBV7-3 to TRBJ2-6, with D possibly being TRBD1 (6 bases). From germline, CDR1 is SGHTA and CDR2 FQGTGA. The CDR3 has 12 residues. CDR3: CASSRQANTEAF. CDR3 in DNA: TGTGCCAGCAGCCGACAGGCCAACACTGAAGCTTTC.

This clonotype has only a few counts. The V and J genes are TRBV11-2 and TRBJ1-2, with D uncertain. Germline V CDR1 and CDR2: SGHAT, FQNNGV. Trimming stripped 11 bases from V and 4 bases from J, with 20 bases between. The CDR3 has 14 amino acids. CDR3 amino acids: CAWSAGGDLYGYTF. The CDR3 DNA is TGTGCCTGGAGTGCAGGTGGCGACCTCTATGGCTACACCTTC.

This clonotype was seen more than once but under ten times. The chain employs TRBV4-1 and TRBJ1-6; unclear D gene. In germline, CDR1 is MGHRA, CDR2 YSYEKL. The CDR3 consists of 17 residues. V lost 0 bases and J lost 5, with 14 bases in between. The CDR3 sequence: CASSQDRNSPDNSPLHF. CDR3 bases: TGCGCCAGCAGCCAAGATCGGAACAGCCCCGATAATTCACCCCTCCACTTT.

This clonotype was counted at least ten times. The gene calls are TRBV15 and TRBJ1-5, with 8 bases fitting TRBD1. The CDR3 is made up of 17 amino acids. Germline CDR1 reads LNHNV; CDR2 reads YYDKDF (reference sequence). V trimming: 2 bases; J trimming: 3 bases; junction bases outside the gene matches: 9. The CDR3 DNA reads TGTGCCACCAGCAGATTCGGACAGGGCGGGAACAATCAGCCCCAGCATTTT. Residues: CATSRFGQGGNNQPQHF. Supplemented by reference TRBV15 and TRBJ1-5, the full variable domain reads DAMVIQNPRYQVTQFGKPVTLSCSQTLNHNVMYWYQQKSSQAPKLLFHYYDKDFNNEADTPDNFQSRRPNTSFCFLDIRSPGLGDTAMYLCATSRFGQGGNNQPQHFGDGTRLSIL.

Many counts were recorded for this clonotype. CDR3 bases: TGTGCCAGCAGCTTAGGGACACCCAACTATGGCTACACCTTC. Translation gives CASSLGTPNYGYTF. J is TRBJ1-2 and V is TRBV7-6; D might be TRBD1 (5 bases). The V end lost 1 base, the J end lost 2 bases, and 8 bases lay between the germline ends. Germline-derived CDR1 and CDR2 are SGHVS and FNYEAQ. The CDR3 contains 14 residues.

Only a few counts were recorded for this clonotype. The chain joins TRBV5-1 to TRBJ2-7, with TRBD2 matching over 14 bases. Per the germline V gene, CDR1 is SGHRS and CDR2 is YFSETQ. CDR3 size: 16 residues. With 3 bases clipped from V and 1 base from J, the junction kept 3 bases outside the gene matches. CDR3 DNA: TGCGCCAGCAGCTCGACTAGCGGGGGGGAATCCTACGAGCAGTACTTC. Protein: CASSSTSGGESYEQYF.

On this clonotype: A read error is possible here, since a much larger clone lies one base away. Given the absence of the conserved phenylalanine or tryptophan at the CDR3 end, a read error is likely. The V gene is TRBV10-1, the J gene TRBJ1-1; D is unresolved. CDR3 length: 15 amino acids. Germline loops: CDR1 WNHNN, CDR2 SYGVQD (reference sequence). The germline V and J ends were trimmed by 2 bases and 1 base, with 11 bases remaining between them. This CDR3 reads CASSEALSGNTEAFL. The DNA of the CDR3 is TGCGCCAGCAGTGAGGCTCTAAGTGGGAACACTGAAGCTTTCCTT.

This clonotype was picked up many times. The chain links TRBV25-1 to TRBJ1-1; 12 bases fit TRBD1. This CDR3 has 14 residues. Unmatched junction bases numbered 3, after V lost 4 bases and J lost 6 bases. Germline V gene sequence: CDR1 MGHDK, CDR2 SYGVNS. The CDR3 DNA sequence: TGTGCCAGCAGTGGGGGACAGGGGGCGTCTGAAGCTTTCTTT. Protein product: CASSGGQGASEAFF.

The genes are TRBV10-3 and TRBJ1-1; 7 bases map to TRBD1. Looked up from germline, CDR1 is ENHRY and CDR2 is SYGVKD. J gave up 6 bases and V 10 bases, and 14 bases lay outside the gene matches. This CDR3 spans 14 amino acids. CDR3 bases: TGTGCCAGCAGGATTACGACAGGGAGGGCTGAAGCTTTCTTT. This codes for CASRITTGRAEAFF.

This clonotype was seen many times. The chain couples TRBV13 to TRBJ2-5; TRBD1 matches 10 bases. V lost 7 bases and J lost 4; bases outside the gene matches: 9. This CDR3 has 15 amino acids. Germline CDR1 PRHDT, CDR2 FYEKMQ (reference sequence). The CDR3 sequence: CASTHDRGQGETQYF. CDR3 sequence (DNA): TGTGCCAGCACCCACGACAGGGGGCAAGGAGAGACCCAGTACTTC.

This clonotype came up a few times. This chain links TRBV20-1 with TRBJ1-2, with D unclear. CDR1 is DFQATT, CDR2 SNEGSKA, per germline (reference sequence). Trimming took 2 bases from V and 5 from J, leaving 9 bases between them. This CDR3 comprises 12 residues. CDR3 region: CSARQELYGYTF. Written as DNA, the CDR3 is TGCAGTGCTAGACAGGAGCTTTATGGCTACACCTTC.

This clonotype came up a few times. The chain links TRBV5-1 to TRBJ2-7; the match to TRBD2 covers 10 bases. Germline-derived CDR1 and CDR2 are SGHRS and YFSETQ. CDR3 length: 17 amino acids. Trimming took 0 bases from V and 1 from J; bases not matched to a gene: 7. The CDR3 spells CASSLASGTSVSYEQYF. The CDR3 DNA reads TGCGCCAGCAGCTTGGCCTCTGGGACTAGCGTGTCCTACGAGCAGTACTTC.

This clonotype showed up many times. The chain uses TRBV10-3 and TRBJ1-3, with a tentative D call TRBD1 (5 bases). CDR3 length: 15 residues. The V gene lost 3 bases and the J gene lost 0 bases, with 9 bases spanning the gap. Germline loops: CDR1 ENHRY, CDR2 SYGVKD. The DNA of the CDR3 is TGTGCCATCAGTGAACCGACAGTCTCTGGAAACACCATATATTTT. The encoded protein is CAISEPTVSGNTIYF.

This clonotype was detected many times. The chain carries TRBV6-5 and TRBJ1-2, with D maybe TRBD1 (6 bases). This CDR3 is built from 13 residues. Per germline, CDR1 MNHEY and CDR2 SVGAGI. Trimming removed 5 bases from V and 8 bases from J, with 15 bases in between. Written as DNA, the CDR3 is TGTGCCAGCAGTCCCCTCGCAGGGGACGGCTACACCTTC. As protein: CASSPLAGDGYTF.